The 11 T cell receptor beta chains reported below all come from one sample, sequenced in a study of T-cell memory formation after mild COVID-19. A single record per CDR3 protein comes from TCRdb applying MiXCR to the 5' RACE reads. The table records approximately 560,000 distinct CDR3 sequences, 17% of them present only once. The sequenced sample was PBMCs or a T cell subset sorted from them (not recorded which). The origin of the receptors is an adult woman who had mild COVID-19 (a few samples of this study predate the infection). Cell type and time point are not known.

This clonotype was seen at least ten times. The rearrangement links TRBV20-1 to TRBJ2-3; maybe TRBD2 (5 bases). Per the germline V gene, CDR1 is DFQATT and CDR2 is SNEGSKA (reference sequence). The CDR3 loop spans 15 amino acids. V was shortened by 2 bases and J by 0 bases, with 12 bases between the two germline ends. CDR3: CSARQDSLSTDTQYF. The CDR3, as DNA: TGCAGTGCTAGACAGGACTCCTTGAGCACAGATACGCAGTATTTT.

The table lists this clonotype with many counts. The chain has TRBV29-1 and TRBJ2-3; possibly TRBD1 or TRBD2 for D (5 bases each). V was shortened by 4 bases and J by 9 bases, with 17 bases between the two germline ends. From germline, CDR1 is SQVTM and CDR2 ANQGSEA. CDR3 length: 13 residues. The CDR3 protein is CSVGGIGPGTQYF. Here the CDR3 DNA reads TGCAGCGTTGGGGGGATAGGCCCCGGAACGCAGTATTTT.

The chain employs TRBV5-5 and TRBJ1-2, with D tentatively TRBD1 (5 bases). Trimming cost V 0 bases and J 5 bases, with 11 bases left between them. Germline CDR1 reads SGHKS; CDR2 reads YYEKEE (reference sequence). The CDR3 loop spans 14 amino acids. The CDR3 region has the DNA TGTGCCAGCAGCTTGGGTTGGGGGATGTATGGCTACACCTTC. Translation: CASSLGWGMYGYTF.

This clonotype was detected many times. V is TRBV7-2 and J is TRBJ2-2; the D gene is possibly TRBD1 (5 bases). The CDR3 loop spans 13 amino acids. The germline V and J ends were trimmed by 1 base and 6 bases, with 6 bases remaining between them. Germline values: CDR1 SGHTA, CDR2 FQGNSA. CDR3 sequence reads: CASSLDRPGELFF. For the CDR3, the DNA is TGTGCCAGCAGCTTAGACAGGCCCGGGGAGCTGTTTTTT.

This clonotype was detected a few times. This rearrangement joins TRBV24-1 to TRBJ2-3, with 7 bases fitting TRBD1. The CDR3 length is 18 residues. The ends lost 4 bases at V and 0 bases at J; junction bases unmatched: 12. Germline CDR1 KGHDR, CDR2 SFDVKD. The CDR3: CATSENPGQRTSTDTQYF. The CDR3 DNA follows: TGTGCCACCAGTGAGAATCCGGGACAGAGAACTAGCACAGATACGCAGTATTTT.

The gene calls are TRBV6-2 or TRBV6-3 and TRBJ2-3; 12 nucleotides align to TRBD2. Germline V gene data show CDR1 as MNHEY and CDR2 as SVGEGT. The junction had 16 bases not matched to a gene; V was cut back by 6 bases and J by 0 bases. The CDR3 consists of 20 residues. CDR3 loop: CASSHMDGLAGRPSTDTQYF. The DNA of the CDR3 is TGTGCCAGCAGCCACATGGACGGACTAGCGGGACGACCTAGCACAGATACGCAGTATTTT.

In this sample, this clonotype turned up a few times. The chain has TRBV7-9 and TRBJ1-4; TRBD1 matches 7 bases. V trimming: 5 bases; J trimming: 7 bases; junction bases outside the gene matches: 10. Germline V gives CDR1 SEHNR, CDR2 FQNEAQ (reference sequence). The CDR3 consists of 15 residues. In DNA, the CDR3 is TGTGCCAGCAGCGCAGACAGGGTTCAGGGTGAAAAACTGTTTTTT. Translating it yields CASSADRVQGEKLFF.

This clonotype was picked up a small number of times. The genes are TRBV12-3 or TRBV12-4 and TRBJ1-1; no firm D call. This CDR3 has 15 residues. Deletions cut 0 bases from V and 0 bases from J, with 8 bases between. CDR3 region: CASSLALNMNTEAFF. In DNA, the CDR3 is TGTGCCAGCAGTTTAGCCCTCAATATGAACACTGAAGCTTTCTTT.

The chain joins TRBV6-5 to TRBJ2-1; unclear D gene. Germline CDR1 MNHEY, CDR2 SVGAGI. Trimming pared 6 bases from V and 7 bases from J, leaving 16 bases between. The CDR3 sequence is 14 residues long. The CDR3 sequence is CASSSVAVSNEQFF. For the CDR3, the DNA is TGTGCCAGCAGCTCCGTTGCGGTGTCGAATGAGCAGTTCTTC.

There are a few counts of this clonotype. J is TRBJ1-1 and V is TRBV12-3 or TRBV12-4, with D possibly TRBD1 on 5 matching bases. V lost 2 bases to trimming and J lost 5 bases, with 12 bases between them. The CDR3 has 14 amino acids. The CDR3 spells CASSLLRADTEAFF. The CDR3 coding sequence is TGTGCCAGCAGTTTACTCAGGGCAGATACTGAAGCTTTCTTT.

This clonotype was observed a few times. The rearrangement joins TRBV15 to TRBJ2-7, with 7 nucleotides matching TRBD2. The V and J ends lost 4 bases and 3 bases, in that order; junction bases with no gene match: 3. Germline lookup yields CDR1 LNHNV and CDR2 YYDKDF (reference sequence). The CDR3 sequence is 13 residues long. CDR3 sequence reads: CATSIAGDYEQYF. The CDR3 region has the DNA TGTGCCACCAGCATAGCGGGTGACTACGAGCAGTACTTC.